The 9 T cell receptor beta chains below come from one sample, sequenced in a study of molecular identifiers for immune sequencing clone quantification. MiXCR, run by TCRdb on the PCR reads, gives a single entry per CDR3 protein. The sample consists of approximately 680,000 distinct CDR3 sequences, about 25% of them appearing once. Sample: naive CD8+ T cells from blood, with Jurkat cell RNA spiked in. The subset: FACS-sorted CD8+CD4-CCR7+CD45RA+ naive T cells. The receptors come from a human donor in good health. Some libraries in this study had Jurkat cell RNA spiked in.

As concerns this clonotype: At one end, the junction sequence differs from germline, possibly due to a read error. CDR3: CSTWQAGDTGTQYF. In DNA form, the CDR3 reads TGCAGTACCTGGCAGGCGGGGGATACAGGTACGCAGTATTTT. This rearrangement joins TRBV20-1 to TRBJ2-3; 7 bases are a match to TRBD2. Per germline, CDR1 DFQATT and CDR2 SNEGSKA (reference sequence). The CDR3 runs 14 residues.

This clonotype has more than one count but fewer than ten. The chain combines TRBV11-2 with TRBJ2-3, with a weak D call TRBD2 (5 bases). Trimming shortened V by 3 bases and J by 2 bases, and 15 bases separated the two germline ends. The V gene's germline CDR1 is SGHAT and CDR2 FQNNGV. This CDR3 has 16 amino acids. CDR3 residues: CASSFRGRINTDTQYF. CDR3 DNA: TGTGCCAGCAGCTTCCGGGGTCGCATAAACACAGATACGCAGTATTTT.

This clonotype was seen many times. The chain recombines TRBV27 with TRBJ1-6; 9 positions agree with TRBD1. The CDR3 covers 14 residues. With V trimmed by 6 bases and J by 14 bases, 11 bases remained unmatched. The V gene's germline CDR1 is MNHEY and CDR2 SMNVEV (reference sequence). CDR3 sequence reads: CASREGQGVVALHF. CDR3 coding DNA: TGTGCCAGCAGGGAGGGACAGGGCGTTGTAGCCCTCCACTTT.

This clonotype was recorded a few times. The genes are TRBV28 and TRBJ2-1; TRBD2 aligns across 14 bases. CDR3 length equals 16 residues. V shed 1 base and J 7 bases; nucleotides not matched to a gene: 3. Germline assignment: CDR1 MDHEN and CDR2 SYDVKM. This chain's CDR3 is CASSLFGTSGGNEQFF. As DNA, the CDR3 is TGTGCCAGCAGTTTATTCGGGACTAGCGGGGGTAATGAGCAGTTCTTC.

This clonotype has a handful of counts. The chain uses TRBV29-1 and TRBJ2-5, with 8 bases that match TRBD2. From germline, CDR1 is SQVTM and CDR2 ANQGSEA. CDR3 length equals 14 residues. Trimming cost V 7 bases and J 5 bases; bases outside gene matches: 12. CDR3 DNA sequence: TGCAGCGGAACCCCGGGAGGGGGGAGGGAGACCCAGTACTTC. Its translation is CSGTPGGGRETQYF.

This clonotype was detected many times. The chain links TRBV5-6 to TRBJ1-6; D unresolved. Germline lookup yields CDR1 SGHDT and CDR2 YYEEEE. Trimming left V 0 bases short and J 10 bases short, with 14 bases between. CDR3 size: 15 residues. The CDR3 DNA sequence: TGTGCCAGCAGCTTGGTGCGGGATTTAGAATCACCCCTCCACTTT. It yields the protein CASSLVRDLESPLHF.

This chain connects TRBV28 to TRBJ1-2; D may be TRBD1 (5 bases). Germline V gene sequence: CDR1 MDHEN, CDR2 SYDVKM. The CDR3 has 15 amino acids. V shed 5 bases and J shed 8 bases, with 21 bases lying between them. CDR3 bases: TGTGCCAGCAGTACCCTAATGACAGTATCAGGAGGCTACACCTTC. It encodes CASSTLMTVSGGYTF.

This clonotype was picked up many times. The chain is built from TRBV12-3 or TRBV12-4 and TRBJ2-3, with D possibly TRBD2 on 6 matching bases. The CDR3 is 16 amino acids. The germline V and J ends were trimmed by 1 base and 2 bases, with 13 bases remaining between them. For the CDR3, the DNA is TGTGCCAGCAGTTTAGAATATGGCGGGGACACAGATACGCAGTATTTT. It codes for CASSLEYGGDTDTQYF.

CDR3 bases: TGCAGTGCTAGGGCGGGCCTAAACACAGATACGCAGTATTTT. Translated: CSARAGLNTDTQYF. The chain combines TRBV20-1 with TRBJ2-3; tentatively, D is TRBD2 (5 bases). The V end lost 3 bases, the J end lost 2 bases, and 12 bases lay between the germline ends. CDR3 length: 14 residues. CDR1 and CDR2 from the germline V gene are DFQATT and SNEGSKA (reference sequence).